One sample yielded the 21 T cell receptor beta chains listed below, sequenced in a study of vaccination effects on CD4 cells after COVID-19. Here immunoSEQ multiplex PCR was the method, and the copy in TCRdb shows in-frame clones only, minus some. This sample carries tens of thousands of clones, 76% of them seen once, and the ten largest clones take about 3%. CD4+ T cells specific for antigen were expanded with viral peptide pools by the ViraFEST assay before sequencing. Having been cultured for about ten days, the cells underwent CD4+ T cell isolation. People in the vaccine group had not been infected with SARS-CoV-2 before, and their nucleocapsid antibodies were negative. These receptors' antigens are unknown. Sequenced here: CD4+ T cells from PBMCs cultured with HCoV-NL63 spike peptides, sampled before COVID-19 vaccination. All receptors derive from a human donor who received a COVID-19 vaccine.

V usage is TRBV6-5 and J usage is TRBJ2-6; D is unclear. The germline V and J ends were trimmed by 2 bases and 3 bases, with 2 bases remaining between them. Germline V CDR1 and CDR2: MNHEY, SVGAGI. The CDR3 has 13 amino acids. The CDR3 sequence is CASSYGGANVLTF. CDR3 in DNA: TGTGCCAGCAGTTACGGTGGGGCCAACGTCCTGACTTTC.

Here the CDR3 reads CASSLSGTAPTGELFF. CDR3 sequence (DNA): TGTGCCAGCAGCTTATCAGGGACAGCACCTACCGGGGAGCTGTTTTTT. The V gene is TRBV7-8, the J gene TRBJ2-2; 7 nucleotides agree with TRBD1. With 2 bases clipped from V and 5 bases from J, the junction kept 8 bases outside the gene matches. CDR3 length equals 16 residues. CDR1 is SGHVS and CDR2 is FQNEAQ in the germline V gene.

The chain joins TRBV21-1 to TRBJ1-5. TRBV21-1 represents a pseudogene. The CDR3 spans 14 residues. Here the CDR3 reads CASSFRANGTPQHF. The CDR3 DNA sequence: TGTGCCAGCAGCTTCCGGGCCAATGGCACCCCCCAGCATTTT.

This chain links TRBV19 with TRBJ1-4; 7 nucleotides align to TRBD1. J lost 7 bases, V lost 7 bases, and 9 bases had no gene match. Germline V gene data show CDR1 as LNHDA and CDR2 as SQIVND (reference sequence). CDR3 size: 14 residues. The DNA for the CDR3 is TGTGCCAGTAATCAGGCACAGGGGTCTGAAAAACTGTTTTTT. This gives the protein CASNQAQGSEKLFF.

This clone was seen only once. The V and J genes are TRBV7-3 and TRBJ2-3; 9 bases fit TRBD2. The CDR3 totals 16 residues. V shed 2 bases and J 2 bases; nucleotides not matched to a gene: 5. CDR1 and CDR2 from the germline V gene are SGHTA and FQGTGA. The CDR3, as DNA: TGTGCCAGCAGCTTACGCTCTAGCGGGGTCACAGATACGCAGTATTTT. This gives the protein CASSLRSSGVTDTQYF. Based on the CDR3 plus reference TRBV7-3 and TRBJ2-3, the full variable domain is GAGVSQTPSNKVTEKGKYVELRCDPISGHTALYWYRQSLGQGPEFLIYFQGTGAADDSGLPNDRFFAVRPEGSVSTLKIQRTERGDSAVYLCASSLRSSGVTDTQYFGPGTRLTVL.

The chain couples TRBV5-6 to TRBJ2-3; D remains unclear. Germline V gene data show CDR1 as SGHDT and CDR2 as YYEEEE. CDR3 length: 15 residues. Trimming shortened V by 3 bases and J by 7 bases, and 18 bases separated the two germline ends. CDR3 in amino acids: CASSSYTVPSNTQYF. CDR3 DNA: TGTGCCAGCAGCTCCTACACGGTCCCGAGTAATACGCAGTATTTT.

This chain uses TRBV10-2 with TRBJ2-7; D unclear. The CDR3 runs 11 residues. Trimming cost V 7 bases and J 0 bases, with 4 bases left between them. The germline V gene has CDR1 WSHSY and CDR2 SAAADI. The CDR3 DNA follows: TGCGCCAGCACGGACTCCTACGAGCAGTACGTC. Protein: CASTDSYEQYV.

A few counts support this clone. The CDR3 here is CASRKGQGMGETQYF. The CDR3, as DNA: TGCGCCAGCAGGAAGGGACAGGGAATGGGAGAGACCCAGTACTTC. The genes are TRBV5-1 and TRBJ2-5; 9 bases line up with TRBD1. Germline-derived CDR1 and CDR2 are SGHRS and YFSETQ. The CDR3 length is 15 residues. The junction had 9 bases not matched to a gene; V was cut back by 5 bases and J by 4 bases.

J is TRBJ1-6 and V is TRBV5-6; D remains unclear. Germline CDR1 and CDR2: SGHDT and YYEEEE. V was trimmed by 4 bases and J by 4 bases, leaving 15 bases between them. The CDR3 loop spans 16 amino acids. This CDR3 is CASSPGGNSYNSPLHF. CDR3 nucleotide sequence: TGTGCCAGCAGCCCCGGCGGCAACTCATATAATTCACCCCTCCACTTT.

The CDR3 DNA reads as TGTGCCAGCAATCGGGACAGGGGATACGAGCAGTACGTC. It specifies CASNRDRGYEQYV. The chain couples TRBV2 to TRBJ2-7; 10 nucleotides align to TRBD1. J lost 4 bases, V lost 7 bases, and 4 bases had no gene match. This CDR3 region has 13 residues. From germline, CDR1 is SNHLY and CDR2 FYNNEI.

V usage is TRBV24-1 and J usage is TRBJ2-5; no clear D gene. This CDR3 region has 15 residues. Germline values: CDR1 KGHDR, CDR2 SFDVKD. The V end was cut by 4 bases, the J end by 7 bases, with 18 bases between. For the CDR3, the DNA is TGTGCCACCAGTGACTTTACAGCCGACGACGGGACCCAGTACTTC. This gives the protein CATSDFTADDGTQYF.

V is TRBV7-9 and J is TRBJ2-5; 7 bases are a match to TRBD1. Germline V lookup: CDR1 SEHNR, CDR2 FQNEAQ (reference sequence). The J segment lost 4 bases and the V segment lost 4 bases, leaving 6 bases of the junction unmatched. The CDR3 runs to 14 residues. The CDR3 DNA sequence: TGTGCCAGCAGCTACTACAGGGGCCCAGAGACCCAGTACTTC. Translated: CASSYYRGPETQYF.

The CDR3 DNA is TGTGCCAGCAGCCAAGGCGGAAACACCGGGGAGCTGTTTTTT. It encodes CASSQGGNTGELFF. The chain combines TRBV3-1 (or the pseudogene TRBV3-2) with TRBJ2-2; D unclear. The V gene lost 1 base and the J gene lost 2 bases, with 5 bases spanning the gap. CDR3 length: 14 residues. Germline V lookup: CDR1 LGHDT, CDR2 YNNKEL (reference sequence).

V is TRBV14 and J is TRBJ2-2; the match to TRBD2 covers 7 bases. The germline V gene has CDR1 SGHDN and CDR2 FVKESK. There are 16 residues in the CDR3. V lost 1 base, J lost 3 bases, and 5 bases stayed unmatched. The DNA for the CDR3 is TGTGCCAGCAGCCAAGGGACTAGAATCTACACCGGGGAGCTGTTTTTT. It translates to CASSQGTRIYTGELFF.

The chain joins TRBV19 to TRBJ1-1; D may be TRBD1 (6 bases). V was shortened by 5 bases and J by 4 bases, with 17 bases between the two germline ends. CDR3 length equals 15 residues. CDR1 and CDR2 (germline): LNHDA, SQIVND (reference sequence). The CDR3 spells CASSLFGGGGTEAFF. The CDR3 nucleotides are TGTGCCAGTAGTCTCTTTGGTGGGGGCGGCACTGAAGCTTTCTTT. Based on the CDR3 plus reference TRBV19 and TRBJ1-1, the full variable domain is DGGITQSPKYLFRKEGQNVTLSCEQNLNHDAMYWYRQDPGQGLRLIYYSQIVNDFQKGDIAEGYSVSREKKESFPLTVTSAQKNPTAFYLCASSLFGGGGTEAFFGQGTRLTVV.

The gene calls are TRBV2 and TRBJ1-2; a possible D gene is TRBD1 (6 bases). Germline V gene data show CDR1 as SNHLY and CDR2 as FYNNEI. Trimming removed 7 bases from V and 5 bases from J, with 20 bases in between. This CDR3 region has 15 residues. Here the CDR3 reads CASNAGGRSGYGYTF. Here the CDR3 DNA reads TGTGCCAGCAATGCTGGGGGGCGTTCTGGATATGGCTACACCTTC.

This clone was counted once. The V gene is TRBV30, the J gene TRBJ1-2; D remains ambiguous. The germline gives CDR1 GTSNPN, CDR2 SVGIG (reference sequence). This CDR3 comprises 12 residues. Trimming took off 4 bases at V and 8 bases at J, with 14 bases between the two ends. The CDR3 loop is CAWTLTGIGYTF. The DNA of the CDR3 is TGTGCCTGGACCCTCACGGGGATCGGCTACACCTTC.

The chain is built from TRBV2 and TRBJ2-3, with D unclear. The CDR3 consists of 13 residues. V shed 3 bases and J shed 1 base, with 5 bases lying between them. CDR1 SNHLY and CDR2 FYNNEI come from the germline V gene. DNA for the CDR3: TGTGCCAGCAGTGATGGGCGCACAGATACGCAGTATTTT. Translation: CASSDGRTDTQYF.

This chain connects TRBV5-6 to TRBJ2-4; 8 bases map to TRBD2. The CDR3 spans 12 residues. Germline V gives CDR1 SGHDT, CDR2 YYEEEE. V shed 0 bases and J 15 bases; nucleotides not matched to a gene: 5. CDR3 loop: CASSLGSGVSYF. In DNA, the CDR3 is TGTGCCAGCAGCTTGGGTAGCGGGGTTTCGTACTTC.

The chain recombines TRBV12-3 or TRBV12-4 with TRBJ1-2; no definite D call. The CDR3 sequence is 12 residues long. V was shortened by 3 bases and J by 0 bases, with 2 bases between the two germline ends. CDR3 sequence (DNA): TGTGCCAGCAGTTTGTCTAACTATGGCTACACCTTC. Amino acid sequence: CASSLSNYGYTF.

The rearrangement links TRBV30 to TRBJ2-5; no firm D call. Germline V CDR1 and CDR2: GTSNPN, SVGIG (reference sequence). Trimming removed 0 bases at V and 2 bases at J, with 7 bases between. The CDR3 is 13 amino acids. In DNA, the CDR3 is TGTGCCTGGAGTGTACAGAGTCAAGAGACCCAGTACTTC. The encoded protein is CAWSVQSQETQYF.